The T cell receptor (beta chain) under discussion was sequenced for a study of monozygotic twins with inflammatory bowel disease. Broader study findings: With inverse Simpson as the measure, TCRbeta diversity was lower in IBD patients than in healthy co-twins.

The CDR3 spans 13 residues. Looked up from germline, CDR1 is PRHDT and CDR2 is FYEKMQ (reference sequence). About this clonotype: As yet, its antigen is unknown.

Blood samples of about 2.5 ml were drawn from every donor. In eight separate reactions per sample, cDNA was generated. The UMIs carried a 6-nucleotide sample barcode, and they were added by template switching. Each CDR3 protein gets one entry in TCRdb, which reprocessed the 5' RACE reads and gives no DNA. This repertoire comprises about 380,000 distinct CDR3 sequences; its ten largest clones make up just over 2.5%. The sequence derives from a human donor with ulcerative colitis or Crohn's disease, or a healthy co-twin of an affected twin (not recorded which). Sequencing input: blood. This chain uses TRBV13 with TRBJ2-7; TCRdb calls TRBD1, which cannot be checked without DNA. CDR3 sequence: CASSTGTTYEQYF.